This T cell receptor (beta chain) was sequenced during a study of regulatory T cells in long-lasting Graves disease. The J segment lost 7 bases and the V segment lost 5 bases, leaving 11 bases of the junction unmatched. CDR1 and CDR2 from the germline V gene are LNHDA and SQIVND (reference sequence). The CDR3 contains 15 residues. Specified time point: newly diagnosed GD, antithyroid drugs for less than 3 months. Following extraction of RNA from PBMCs, that RNA was used to make the TCR library. iRepertoire HTBI primers and Arm-PCR of CDR3 regions built TCR beta libraries. In TCRdb, the multiplex PCR reads were re-called with MiXCR into one record per CDR3 protein. This sample has 200,000 to 250,000 distinct CDR3 sequences, with roughly a fifth found just once.

Specimen: peripheral blood mononuclear cells (PBMCs), collected at new diagnosis, from a patient treated with antithyroid drugs. This sequence was found in a female donor with Graves disease. The genes are TRBV19 and TRBJ2-1, with TRBD1 identical over 7 bases. DNA of the CDR3: TGTGCCAGTAGTGGGGCCAGCAGGGGGTTTAATGAGCAGTTCTTC. The encoded protein is CASSGASRGFNEQFF.